Sequencing of this T cell receptor (beta chain) was carried out in a study of OX40 agonist ivuxolimab in advanced cancers. Study findings and constraints: Some nonresponders also had low normalized T-cell clonal expansion.

Using immunoSEQ multiplex PCR, the repertoire was profiled, and TCRdb retains in-frame clones only, with some absent. Of 52,000 or so clones listed, around 90% are singletons. The CDR3 length is 15 residues. V trimming: 2 bases; J trimming: 3 bases; junction bases outside the gene matches: 1. Per germline, CDR1 SGHTA and CDR2 FQGNSA. As to this clone: The antigen is unknown.

Source: CD4+ or CD8+ T cells sorted from blood, taken in a trial of the OX40 agonist ivuxolimab. The V gene is TRBV7-2, the J gene TRBJ2-1; the match to TRBD2 covers 10 bases. This receptor was identified in an adult with an advanced solid tumor such as melanoma, head and neck, liver or kidney cancer. CDR3 nucleotides: TGTGCCAGCAGCTTACTAGCGGGGGACTACAATGAGCAGTTCTTC. Translating gives CASSLLAGDYNEQFF.